This T cell receptor (beta chain) came from a study of blood T cell repertoires in COVID-19. V was shortened by 8 bases and J by 7 bases, with 9 bases between the two germline ends. CDR3 size: 12 residues. The germline V gene has CDR1 ENHRY and CDR2 SYGVKD. Using immunoSEQ multiplex PCR, the repertoire was profiled, and TCRdb retains in-frame clones only, with some absent. This table holds just over 60,000 clones, 80% found once. Seattle-derived patients entered the study during active infection and were followed longitudinally. This TCR was sampled from a man between 25 and 39 years old with COVID-19, enrolled during active disease. The chain combines TRBV10-3 with TRBJ1-6; D perhaps matches TRBD1 (5 bases). The specimen was peripheral blood. The CDR3 DNA reads TGTGCCATCGGGAGGGGCAATTCACCCCTCCACTTT. Its translation is CAIGRGNSPLHF.